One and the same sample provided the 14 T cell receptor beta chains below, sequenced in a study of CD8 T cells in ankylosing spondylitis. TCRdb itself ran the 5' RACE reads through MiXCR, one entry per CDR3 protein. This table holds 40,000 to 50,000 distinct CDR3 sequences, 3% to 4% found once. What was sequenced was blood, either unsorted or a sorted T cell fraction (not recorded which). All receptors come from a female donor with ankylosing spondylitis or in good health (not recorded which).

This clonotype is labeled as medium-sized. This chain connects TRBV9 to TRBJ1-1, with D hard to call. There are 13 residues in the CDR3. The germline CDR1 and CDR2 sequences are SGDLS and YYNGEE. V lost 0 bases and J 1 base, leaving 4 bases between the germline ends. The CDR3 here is CASSVAGNTEAFF. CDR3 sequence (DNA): TGTGCCAGCAGCGTAGCCGGGAACACTGAAGCTTTCTTT. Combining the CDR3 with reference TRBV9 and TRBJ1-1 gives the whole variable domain DSGVTQTPKHLITATGQRVTLRCSPRSGDLSVYWYQQSLDQGLQFLIQYYNGEERAKGNILERFSAQQFPDLHSELNLSSLELGDSALYFCASSVAGNTEAFFGQGTRLTVV.

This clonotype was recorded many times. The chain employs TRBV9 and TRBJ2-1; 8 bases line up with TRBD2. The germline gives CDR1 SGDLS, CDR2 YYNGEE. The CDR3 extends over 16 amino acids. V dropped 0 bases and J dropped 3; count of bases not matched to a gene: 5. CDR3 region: CASSVAAGGVYNEQFF. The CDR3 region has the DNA TGTGCCAGCAGCGTAGCGGCGGGGGGCGTCTACAATGAGCAGTTCTTC.

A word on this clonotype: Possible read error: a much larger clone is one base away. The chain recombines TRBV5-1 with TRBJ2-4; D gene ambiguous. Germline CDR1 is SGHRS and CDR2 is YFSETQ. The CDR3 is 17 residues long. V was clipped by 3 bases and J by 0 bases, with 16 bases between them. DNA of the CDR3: TGCGCCAGCAGCTCAGAACAGATCGAACTAGCCAAAAACATTCAGTACTTC. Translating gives CASSSEQIELAKNIQYF.

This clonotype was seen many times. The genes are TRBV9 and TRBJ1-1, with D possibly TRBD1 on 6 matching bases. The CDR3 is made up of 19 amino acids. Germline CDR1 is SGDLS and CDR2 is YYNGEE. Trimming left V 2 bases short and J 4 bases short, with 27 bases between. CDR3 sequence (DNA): TGTGCCAGCAGCGTCACCCCCCAAGGGGGTCCGACTGGGAGCACTGAAGCTTTCTTT. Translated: CASSVTPQGGPTGSTEAFF.

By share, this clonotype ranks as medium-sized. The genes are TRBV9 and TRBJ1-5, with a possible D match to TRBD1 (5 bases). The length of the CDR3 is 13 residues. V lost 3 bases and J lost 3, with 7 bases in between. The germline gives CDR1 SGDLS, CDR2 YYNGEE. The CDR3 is CASSEGPNQPQHF. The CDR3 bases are TGTGCCAGCAGCGAGGGGCCCAATCAGCCCCAGCATTTT. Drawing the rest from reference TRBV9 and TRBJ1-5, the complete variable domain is DSGVTQTPKHLITATGQRVTLRCSPRSGDLSVYWYQQSLDQGLQFLIQYYNGEERAKGNILERFSAQQFPDLHSELNLSSLELGDSALYFCASSEGPNQPQHFGDGTRLSIL.

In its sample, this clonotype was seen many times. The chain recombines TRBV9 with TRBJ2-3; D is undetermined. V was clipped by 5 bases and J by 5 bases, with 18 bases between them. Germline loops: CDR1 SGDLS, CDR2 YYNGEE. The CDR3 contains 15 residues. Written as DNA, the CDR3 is TGTGCCAGCAGTAACTTAGGACGGAGCTTAGATACGCAGTATTTT. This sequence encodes CASSNLGRSLDTQYF.

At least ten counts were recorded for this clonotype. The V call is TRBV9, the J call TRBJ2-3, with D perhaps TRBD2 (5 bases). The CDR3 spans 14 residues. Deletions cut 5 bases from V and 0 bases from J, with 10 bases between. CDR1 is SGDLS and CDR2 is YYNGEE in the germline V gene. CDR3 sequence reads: CASSLRGSTDTQYF. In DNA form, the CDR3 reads TGTGCCAGCAGTCTCCGGGGTAGCACAGATACGCAGTATTTT.

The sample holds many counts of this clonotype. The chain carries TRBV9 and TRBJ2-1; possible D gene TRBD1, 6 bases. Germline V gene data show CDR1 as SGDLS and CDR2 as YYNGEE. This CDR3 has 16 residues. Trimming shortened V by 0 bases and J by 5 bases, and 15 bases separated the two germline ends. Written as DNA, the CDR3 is TGTGCCAGCAGCGTAGGGCTCCGGGACATTGACAATGAGCAGTTCTTC. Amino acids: CASSVGLRDIDNEQFF.

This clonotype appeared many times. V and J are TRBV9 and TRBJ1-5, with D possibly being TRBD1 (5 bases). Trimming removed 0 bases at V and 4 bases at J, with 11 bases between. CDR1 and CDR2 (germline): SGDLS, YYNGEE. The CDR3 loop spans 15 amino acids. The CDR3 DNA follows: TGTGCCAGCAGCGTAGACGGGGGACGGAATCAGCCCCAGCATTTT. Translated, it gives CASSVDGGRNQPQHF.

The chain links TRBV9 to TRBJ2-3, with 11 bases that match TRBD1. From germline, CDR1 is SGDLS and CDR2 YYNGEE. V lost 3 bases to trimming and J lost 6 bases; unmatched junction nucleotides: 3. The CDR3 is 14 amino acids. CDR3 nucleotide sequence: TGTGCCAGCAGCGCAGGACAGGGGGCGGATACGCAGTATTTT. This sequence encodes CASSAGQGADTQYF.

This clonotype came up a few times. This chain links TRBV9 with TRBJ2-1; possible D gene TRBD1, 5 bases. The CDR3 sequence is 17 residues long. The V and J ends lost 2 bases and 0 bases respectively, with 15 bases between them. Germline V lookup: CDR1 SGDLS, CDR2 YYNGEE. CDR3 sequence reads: CASSVELQGSSYNEQFF. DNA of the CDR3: TGTGCCAGCAGCGTGGAGTTGCAGGGAAGCTCCTACAATGAGCAGTTCTTC.

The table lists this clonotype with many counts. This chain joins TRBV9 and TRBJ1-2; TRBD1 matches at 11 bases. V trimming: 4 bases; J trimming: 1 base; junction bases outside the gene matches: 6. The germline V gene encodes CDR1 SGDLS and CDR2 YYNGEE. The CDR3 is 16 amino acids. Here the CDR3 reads CASSPRTGGDNYGYTF. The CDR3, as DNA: TGTGCCAGCAGCCCCCGGACAGGGGGCGATAACTATGGCTACACCTTC.

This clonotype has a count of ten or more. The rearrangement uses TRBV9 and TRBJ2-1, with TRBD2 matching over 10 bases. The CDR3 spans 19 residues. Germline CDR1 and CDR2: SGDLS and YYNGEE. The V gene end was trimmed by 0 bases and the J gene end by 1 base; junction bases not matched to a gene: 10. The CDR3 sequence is CASSVAGSGGSWSYNEQFF. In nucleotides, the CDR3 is TGTGCCAGCAGCGTAGCTGGTAGCGGGGGGTCATGGTCCTACAATGAGCAGTTCTTC.

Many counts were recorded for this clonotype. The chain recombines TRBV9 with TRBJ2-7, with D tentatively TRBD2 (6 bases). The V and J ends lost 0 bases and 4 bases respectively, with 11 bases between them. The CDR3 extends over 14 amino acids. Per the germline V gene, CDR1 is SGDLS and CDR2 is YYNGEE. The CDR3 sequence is CASSVDGDSYEQYF. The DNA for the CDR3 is TGTGCCAGCAGCGTAGATGGGGACTCTTACGAGCAGTACTTC. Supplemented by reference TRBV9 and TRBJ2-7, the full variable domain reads DSGVTQTPKHLITATGQRVTLRCSPRSGDLSVYWYQQSLDQGLQFLIQYYNGEERAKGNILERFSAQQFPDLHSELNLSSLELGDSALYFCASSVDGDSYEQYFGPGTRLTVT.